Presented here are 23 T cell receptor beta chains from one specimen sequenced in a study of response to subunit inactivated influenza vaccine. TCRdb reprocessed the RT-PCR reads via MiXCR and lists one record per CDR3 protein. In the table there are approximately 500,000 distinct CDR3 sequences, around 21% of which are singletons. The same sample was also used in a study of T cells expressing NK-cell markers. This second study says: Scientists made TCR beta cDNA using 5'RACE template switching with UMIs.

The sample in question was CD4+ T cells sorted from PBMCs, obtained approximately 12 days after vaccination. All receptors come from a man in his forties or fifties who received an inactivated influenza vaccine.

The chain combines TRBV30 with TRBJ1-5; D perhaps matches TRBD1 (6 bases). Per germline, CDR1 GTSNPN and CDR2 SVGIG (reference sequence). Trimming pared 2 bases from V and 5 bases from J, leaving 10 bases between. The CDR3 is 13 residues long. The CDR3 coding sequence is TGTGCCTGGAGTACAGGGCCCTATCAGCCCCAGCATTTT. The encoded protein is CAWSTGPYQPQHF.

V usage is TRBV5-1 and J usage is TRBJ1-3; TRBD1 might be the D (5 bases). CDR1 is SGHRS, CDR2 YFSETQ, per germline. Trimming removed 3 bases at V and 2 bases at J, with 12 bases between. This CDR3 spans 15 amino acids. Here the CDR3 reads CASSSGATTGNTIYF. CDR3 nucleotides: TGCGCCAGCAGCTCCGGGGCGACGACTGGAAACACCATATATTTT.

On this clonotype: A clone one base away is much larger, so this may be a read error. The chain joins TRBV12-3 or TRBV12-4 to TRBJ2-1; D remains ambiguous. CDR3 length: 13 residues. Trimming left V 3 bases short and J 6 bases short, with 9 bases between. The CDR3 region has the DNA TGTGCCAGCAGTTTCTCTGATAGCAATGAGCAGTTCTTC. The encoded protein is CASSFSDSNEQFF.

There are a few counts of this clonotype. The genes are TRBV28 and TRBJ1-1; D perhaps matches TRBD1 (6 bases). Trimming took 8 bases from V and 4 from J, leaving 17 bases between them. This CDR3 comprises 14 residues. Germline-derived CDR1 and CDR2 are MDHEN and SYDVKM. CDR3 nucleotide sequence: TGTGCCAGCCGCTACCTCCAGGGGAGCACTGAAGCTTTCTTT. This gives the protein CASRYLQGSTEAFF.

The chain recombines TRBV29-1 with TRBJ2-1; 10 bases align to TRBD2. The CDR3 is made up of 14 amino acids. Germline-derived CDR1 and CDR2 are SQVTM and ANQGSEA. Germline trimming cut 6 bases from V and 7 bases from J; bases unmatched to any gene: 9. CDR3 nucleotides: TGCAGCGTAAACCTACCGGGACTAGCGAATGAGCAGTTCTTC. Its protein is CSVNLPGLANEQFF.

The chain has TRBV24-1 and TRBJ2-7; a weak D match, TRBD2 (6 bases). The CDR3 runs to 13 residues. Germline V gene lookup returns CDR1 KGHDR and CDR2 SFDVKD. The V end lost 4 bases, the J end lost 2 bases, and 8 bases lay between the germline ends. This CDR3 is CATSDGSPYEQYF. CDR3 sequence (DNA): TGTGCCACCAGTGACGGGAGTCCCTACGAGCAGTACTTC.

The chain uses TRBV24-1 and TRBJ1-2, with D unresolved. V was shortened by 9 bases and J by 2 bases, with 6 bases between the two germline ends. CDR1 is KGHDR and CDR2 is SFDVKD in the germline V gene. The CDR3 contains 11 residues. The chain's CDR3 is CATAGNYGYTF. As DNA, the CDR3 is TGTGCCACCGCGGGCAACTATGGCTACACCTTC.

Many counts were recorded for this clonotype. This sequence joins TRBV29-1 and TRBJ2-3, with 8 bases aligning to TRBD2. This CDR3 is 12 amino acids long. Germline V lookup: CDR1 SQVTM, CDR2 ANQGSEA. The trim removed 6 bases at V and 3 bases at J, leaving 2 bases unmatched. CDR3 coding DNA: TGCAGCGTCTCGGGAGGGACAGATACGCAGTATTTT. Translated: CSVSGGTDTQYF.

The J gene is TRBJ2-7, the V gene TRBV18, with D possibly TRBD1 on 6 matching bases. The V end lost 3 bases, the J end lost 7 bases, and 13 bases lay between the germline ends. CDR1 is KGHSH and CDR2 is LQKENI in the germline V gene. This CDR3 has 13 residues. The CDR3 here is CASSPRDRWEQYF. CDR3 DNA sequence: TGTGCCAGCTCACCCAGAGACAGGTGGGAGCAGTACTTC.

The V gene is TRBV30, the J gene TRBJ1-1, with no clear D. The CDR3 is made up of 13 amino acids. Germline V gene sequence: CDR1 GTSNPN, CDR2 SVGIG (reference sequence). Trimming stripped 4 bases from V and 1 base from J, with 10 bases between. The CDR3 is CAWTFGRNTEAFF. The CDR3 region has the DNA TGTGCCTGGACCTTTGGGCGGAACACTGAAGCTTTCTTT.

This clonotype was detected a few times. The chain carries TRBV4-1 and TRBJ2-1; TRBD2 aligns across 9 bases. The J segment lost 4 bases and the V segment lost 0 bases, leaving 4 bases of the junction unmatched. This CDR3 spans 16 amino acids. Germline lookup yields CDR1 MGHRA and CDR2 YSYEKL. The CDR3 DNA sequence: TGCGCCAGCAGCCAAGAGGAGCGGGGGGTTTACAATGAGCAGTTCTTC. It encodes CASSQEERGVYNEQFF.

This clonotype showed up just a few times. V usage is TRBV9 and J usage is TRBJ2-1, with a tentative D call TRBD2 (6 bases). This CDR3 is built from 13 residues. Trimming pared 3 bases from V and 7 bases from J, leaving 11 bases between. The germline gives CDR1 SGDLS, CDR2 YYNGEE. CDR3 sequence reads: CASSAGVLNEQFF. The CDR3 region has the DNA TGTGCCAGCAGCGCGGGGGTCCTAAATGAGCAGTTCTTC.

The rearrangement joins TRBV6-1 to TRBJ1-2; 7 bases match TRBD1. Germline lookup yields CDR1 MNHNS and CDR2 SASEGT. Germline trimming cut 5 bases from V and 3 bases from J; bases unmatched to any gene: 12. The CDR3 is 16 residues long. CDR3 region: CASSQQGPIGYYGYTF. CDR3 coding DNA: TGTGCCAGCAGTCAACAGGGGCCAATTGGGTACTATGGCTACACCTTC.

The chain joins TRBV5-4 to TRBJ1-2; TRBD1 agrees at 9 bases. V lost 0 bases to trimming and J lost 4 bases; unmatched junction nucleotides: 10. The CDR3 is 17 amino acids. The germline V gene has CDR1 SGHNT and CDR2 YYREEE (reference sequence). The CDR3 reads CASSLESTGGAFYGYTF. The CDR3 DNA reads TGTGCCAGCAGCTTGGAAAGTACAGGGGGCGCTTTCTATGGCTACACCTTC.

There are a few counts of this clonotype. For the CDR3, the DNA is TGCGCCAGCAGCCCTGGACAGGGTCTAGGGGAGCAGTACTTC. Translated, it gives CASSPGQGLGEQYF. The chain recombines TRBV5-1 with TRBJ2-7; TRBD1 matches at 8 bases. Germline V gene lookup returns CDR1 SGHRS and CDR2 YFSETQ. The CDR3 extends over 14 amino acids. Trimming cost V 4 bases and J 7 bases; bases outside gene matches: 10.

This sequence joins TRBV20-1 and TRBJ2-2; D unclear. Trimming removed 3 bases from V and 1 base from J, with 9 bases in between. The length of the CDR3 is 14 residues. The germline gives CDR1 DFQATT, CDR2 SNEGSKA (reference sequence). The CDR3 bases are TGCAGTGCTAGTATTACAGAGAACACCGGGGAGCTGTTTTTT. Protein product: CSASITENTGELFF.

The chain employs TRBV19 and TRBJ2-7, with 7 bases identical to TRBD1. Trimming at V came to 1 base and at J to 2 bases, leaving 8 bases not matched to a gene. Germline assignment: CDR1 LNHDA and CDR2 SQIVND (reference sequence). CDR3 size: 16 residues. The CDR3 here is CASSIGRRQGAYEQYF. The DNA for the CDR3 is TGTGCCAGTAGTATAGGTCGACGACAGGGCGCCTACGAGCAGTACTTC.

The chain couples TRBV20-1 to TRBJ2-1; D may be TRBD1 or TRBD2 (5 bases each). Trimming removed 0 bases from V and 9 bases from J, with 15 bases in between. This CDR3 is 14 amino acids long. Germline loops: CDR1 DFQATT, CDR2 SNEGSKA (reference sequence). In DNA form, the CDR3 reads TGCAGTGCTAGAGATCACCGCGCCGGGACTGAGCAGTTCTTC. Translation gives CSARDHRAGTEQFF.

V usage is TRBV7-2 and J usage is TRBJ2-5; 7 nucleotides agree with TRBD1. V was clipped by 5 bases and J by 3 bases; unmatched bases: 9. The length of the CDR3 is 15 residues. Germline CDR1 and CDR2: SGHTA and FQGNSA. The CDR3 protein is CASSPTFGTEETQYF. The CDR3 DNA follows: TGTGCCAGCAGCCCTACCTTCGGGACAGAAGAGACCCAGTACTTC.

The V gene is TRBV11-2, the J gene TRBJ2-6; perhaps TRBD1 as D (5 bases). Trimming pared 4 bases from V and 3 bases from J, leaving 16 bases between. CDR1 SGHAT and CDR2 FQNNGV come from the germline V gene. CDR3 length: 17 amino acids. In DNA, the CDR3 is TGTGCCAGCAGCTCCCTAAGGGGCAGGGTTGGGGCCAACGTCCTGACTTTC. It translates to CASSSLRGRVGANVLTF.

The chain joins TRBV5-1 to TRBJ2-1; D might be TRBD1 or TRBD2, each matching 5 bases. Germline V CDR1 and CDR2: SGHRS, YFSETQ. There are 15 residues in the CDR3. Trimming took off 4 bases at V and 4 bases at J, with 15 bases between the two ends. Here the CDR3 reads CASSIPGTQYNEQFF. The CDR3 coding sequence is TGCGCCAGCAGCATCCCCGGGACCCAGTACAATGAGCAGTTCTTC.

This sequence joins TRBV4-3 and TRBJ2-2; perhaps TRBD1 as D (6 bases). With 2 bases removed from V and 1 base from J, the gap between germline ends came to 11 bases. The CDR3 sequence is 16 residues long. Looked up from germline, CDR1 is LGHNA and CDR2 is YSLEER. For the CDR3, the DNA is TGCGCCAGCAGCCAACGAGACAGGAGGAACACCGGGGAGCTGTTTTTT. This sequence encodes CASSQRDRRNTGELFF.

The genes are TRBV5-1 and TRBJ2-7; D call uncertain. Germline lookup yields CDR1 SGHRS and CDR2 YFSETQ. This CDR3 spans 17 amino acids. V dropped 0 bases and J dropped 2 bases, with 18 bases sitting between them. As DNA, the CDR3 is TGCGCCAGCAGCTTGGGATACAGCCGGGTCACGACCTACGAGCAGTACTTC. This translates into CASSLGYSRVTTYEQYF.